This T cell receptor (beta chain) originates from a study of cytomegalovirus exposure and HLA in healthy donors. Overall study results and limits: A missense DCLRE1C variant was associated with V- and J-gene trimming of TCR beta chains in a later analysis, and an independent cohort replicated the association.

Germline loops: CDR1 MGHDK, CDR2 SYGVNS. This CDR3 region has 15 residues. V was trimmed by 5 bases and J by 4 bases, leaving 18 bases between them. PCR amplification relied on 60 Vbeta primers (plus 13 Jbeta primers). Generated by immunoSEQ multiplex PCR, the TCRdb table keeps only in-frame clones and is missing some. The table has 120,000 to 150,000 clones, around three quarters seen once. Concerning this clone: Its antigen is not known.

The sequence derives from a man aged 40-55 years in good health and CMV-seropositive. V and J are TRBV25-1 and TRBJ2-7; D is possibly TRBD2 (5 bases). Specimen: PBMCs. The CDR3 DNA follows: TGTGCCAGCAGTTCCCGCAGGTACGGGAAATACGAGCAGTACTTC. Translation: CASSSRRYGKYEQYF.